This entry is about one T cell receptor (beta chain). These data originate in a study of blood T cell repertoires in COVID-19. How the authors handled the data: Nucleated cell counts were estimated from reference gene primer amplification. TCRdb's copy holds only in-frame clones and misses some; the assay was immunoSEQ multiplex PCR. Clone size and the V and J calls come from that table; the DNA yielded D and trimming. Of 250,000 to 350,000 clones listed, around 82% were seen once; the top ten hold about 15%. The TCR was taken from a person aged 65-85 years with COVID-19, enrolled during active disease. The sample consisted of peripheral blood.

CDR3 loop: CASSLAQGSGYTF. The CDR3 DNA reads as TGCGCCAGCAGCTTGGCTCAGGGCTCTGGCTACACCTTC. The V gene is TRBV5-1, the J gene TRBJ1-2, with D possibly being TRBD1 (5 bases). Trimming shortened V by 0 bases and J by 7 bases, and 10 bases separated the two germline ends. This CDR3 is built from 13 residues. CDR1 and CDR2 (germline): SGHRS, YFSETQ.